Given below is one T cell receptor beta chain in context. An end of the junction does not agree with germline; a read error may underlie this. As handled by the study authors: Nucleated cell counts were estimated from reference gene primer amplification. TCRdb's copy holds only in-frame clones and misses some; the assay was immunoSEQ multiplex PCR. The V and J calls and clone size come from that table; D and trimming were worked out from the DNA. Of fewer than 250,000 clones detected, roughly four fifths appear once; the ten largest clones hold about 4.8%. The source of the sample is a study of blood T cell repertoires in COVID-19. Whole-study context: Whether acute or convalescent, the COVID-19 samples came from the United States, Italy and Spain. Sources were T cells, B-cell-depleted T cells, or PBMCs; the material itself was cDNA or gDNA.

The CDR3 is 15 amino acids. Germline V lookup: CDR1 SGHRS, CDR2 YFSETQ. The source material was peripheral blood. The chain employs TRBV5-1 and TRBJ2-3, with 8 bases aligning to TRBD2. The sequence derives from a woman between 65 and 79 years old with acute or convalescent COVID-19. CDR3 coding DNA: TGCGCCCGCAGCTTGGCCGGGGGGGAGGCAGATACGCAGTATTTT. Amino acids: CARSLAGGEADTQYF.